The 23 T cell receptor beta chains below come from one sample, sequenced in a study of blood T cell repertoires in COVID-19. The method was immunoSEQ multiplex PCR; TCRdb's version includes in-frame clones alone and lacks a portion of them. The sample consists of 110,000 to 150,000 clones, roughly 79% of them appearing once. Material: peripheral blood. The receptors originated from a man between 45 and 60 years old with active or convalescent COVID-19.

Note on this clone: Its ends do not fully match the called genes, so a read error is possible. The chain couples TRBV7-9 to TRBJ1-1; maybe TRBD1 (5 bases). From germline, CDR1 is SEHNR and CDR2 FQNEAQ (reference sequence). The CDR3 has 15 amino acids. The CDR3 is CASSPPGNMNAEAFF. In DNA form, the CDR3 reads TGTGCCAGCAGCCCCCCAGGGAATATGAACGCTGAAGCTTTCTTT.

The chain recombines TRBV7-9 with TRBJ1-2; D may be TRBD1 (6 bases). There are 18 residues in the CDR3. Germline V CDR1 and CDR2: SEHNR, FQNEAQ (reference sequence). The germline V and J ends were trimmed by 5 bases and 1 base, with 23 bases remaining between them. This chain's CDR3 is CASSLLGAQKVGNYGYTF. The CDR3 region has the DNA TGTGCCAGCAGCCTACTGGGGGCCCAAAAAGTTGGTAACTATGGCTACACCTTC.

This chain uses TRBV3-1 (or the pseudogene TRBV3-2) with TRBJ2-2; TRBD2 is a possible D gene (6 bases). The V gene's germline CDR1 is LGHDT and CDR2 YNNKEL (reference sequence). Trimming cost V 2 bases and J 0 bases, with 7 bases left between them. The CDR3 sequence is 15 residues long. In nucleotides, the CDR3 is TGTGCCAGCAGCCAAAGACTAGCGAACACCGGGGAGCTGTTTTTT. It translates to CASSQRLANTGELFF.

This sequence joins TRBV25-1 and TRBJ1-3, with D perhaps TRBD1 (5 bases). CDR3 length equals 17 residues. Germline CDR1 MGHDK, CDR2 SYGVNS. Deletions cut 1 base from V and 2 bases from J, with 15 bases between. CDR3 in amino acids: CASSELRQRYPGNTIYF. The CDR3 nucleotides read TGTGCCAGCAGTGAATTGAGACAGAGGTATCCTGGAAACACCATATATTTT.

As DNA, the CDR3 is TGCAGCGTTGTCGTGAGGGGGCGGATCACAGATACGCAGTATTTT. It translates to CSVVVRGRITDTQYF. The rearrangement uses TRBV29-1 and TRBJ2-3; 7 positions match TRBD1. Trimming removed 4 bases from V and 2 bases from J; junction bases left unmatched: 9. Germline V gives CDR1 SQVTM, CDR2 ANQGSEA. The CDR3 is 15 amino acids.

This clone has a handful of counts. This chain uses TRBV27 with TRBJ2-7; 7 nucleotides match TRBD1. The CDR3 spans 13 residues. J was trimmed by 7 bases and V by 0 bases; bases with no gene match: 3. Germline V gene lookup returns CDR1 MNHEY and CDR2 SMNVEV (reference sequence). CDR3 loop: CASSLSDRAEQYF. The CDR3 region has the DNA TGTGCCAGCAGTTTATCTGACAGGGCTGAGCAGTACTTC.

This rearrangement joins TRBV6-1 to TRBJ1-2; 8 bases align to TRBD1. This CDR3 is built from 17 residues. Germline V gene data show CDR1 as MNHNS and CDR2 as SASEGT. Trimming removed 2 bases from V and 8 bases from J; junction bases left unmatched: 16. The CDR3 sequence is CASSEFPPGTGLGGYTF. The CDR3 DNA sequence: TGTGCCAGCAGTGAATTCCCACCCGGGACAGGACTCGGAGGCTACACCTTC.

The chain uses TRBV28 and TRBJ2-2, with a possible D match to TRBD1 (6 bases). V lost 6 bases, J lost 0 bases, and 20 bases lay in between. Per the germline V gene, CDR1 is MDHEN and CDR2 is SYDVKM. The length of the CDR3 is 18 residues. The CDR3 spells CASSLLGQGPTNTGELFF. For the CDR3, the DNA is TGTGCCAGCAGCCTCCTAGGGCAGGGGCCTACGAACACCGGGGAGCTGTTTTTT.

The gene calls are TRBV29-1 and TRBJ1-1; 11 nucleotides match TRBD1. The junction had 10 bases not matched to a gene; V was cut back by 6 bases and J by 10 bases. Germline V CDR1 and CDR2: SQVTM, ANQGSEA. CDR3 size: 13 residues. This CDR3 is CSVRRTGGDGAFF. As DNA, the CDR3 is TGCAGCGTCCGTCGGACAGGGGGCGATGGAGCTTTCTTT.

CDR3 sequence: CASSLRLSNQPQHF. CDR3 sequence (DNA): TGTGCCAGCAGCTTGCGACTTAGCAATCAGCCCCAGCATTTT. The rearrangement joins TRBV5-8 to TRBJ1-5; D is uncertain. Trimming removed 1 base at V and 0 bases at J, with 5 bases between. This CDR3 contains 14 residues. Germline values: CDR1 SGHTS, CDR2 YDEGEE.

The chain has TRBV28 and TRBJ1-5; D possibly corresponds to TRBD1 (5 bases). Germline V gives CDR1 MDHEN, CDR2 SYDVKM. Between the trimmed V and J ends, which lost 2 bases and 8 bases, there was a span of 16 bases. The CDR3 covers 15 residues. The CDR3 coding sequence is TGTGCCAGCAGTTTAGTGGGGGACTCAGATAAGCCCCAGCATTTT. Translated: CASSLVGDSDKPQHF.

This CDR3 reads CATSDRFGPQHF. The CDR3, as DNA: TGTGCCACCTCGGACAGGTTTGGGCCCCAGCATTTT. The J gene is TRBJ1-5, the V gene TRBV27; 7 positions match TRBD1. Germline CDR1 and CDR2: MNHEY and SMNVEV (reference sequence). J was trimmed by 9 bases and V by 10 bases; bases with no gene match: 9. This CDR3 contains 12 residues.

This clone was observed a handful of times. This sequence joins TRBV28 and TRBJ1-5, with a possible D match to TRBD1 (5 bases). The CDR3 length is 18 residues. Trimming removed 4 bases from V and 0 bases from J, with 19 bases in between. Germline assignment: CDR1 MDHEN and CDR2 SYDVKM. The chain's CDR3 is CASSYRLWGRDSNQPQHF. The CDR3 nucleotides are TGTGCCAGCAGTTACCGACTATGGGGGAGGGATAGCAATCAGCCCCAGCATTTT.

The CDR3 region is CASATARGSTRYEQYF. The CDR3 DNA reads TGTGCCAGCGCTACAGCGCGAGGGTCTACTCGCTACGAGCAGTACTTC. V and J are TRBV7-2 and TRBJ2-7; D perhaps matches TRBD2 (5 bases). Trimming cost V 8 bases and J 3 bases, with 23 bases left between them. Germline values: CDR1 SGHTA, CDR2 FQGNSA. This CDR3 region has 16 residues.

The CDR3 loop reads CASRDSQGLRETQYF. In DNA, the CDR3 is TGTGCCAGCAGAGATTCCCAGGGGTTGCGCGAGACCCAGTACTTC. The chain is built from TRBV7-9 and TRBJ2-5; possibly TRBD1 for D (6 bases). This CDR3 has 15 residues. Trimming cost V 6 bases and J 5 bases, with 19 bases left between them. The germline V gene encodes CDR1 SEHNR and CDR2 FQNEAQ (reference sequence).

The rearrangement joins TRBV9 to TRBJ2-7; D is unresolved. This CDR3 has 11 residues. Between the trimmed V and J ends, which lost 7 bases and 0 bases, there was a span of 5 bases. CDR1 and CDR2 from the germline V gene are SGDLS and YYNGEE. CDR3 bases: TGTGCCAGCTCCAACTCCTACGAGCAGTACTTC. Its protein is CASSNSYEQYF.

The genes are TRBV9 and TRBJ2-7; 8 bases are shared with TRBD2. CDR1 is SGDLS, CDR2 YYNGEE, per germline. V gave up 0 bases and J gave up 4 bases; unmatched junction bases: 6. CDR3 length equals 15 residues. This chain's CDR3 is CASSVVPGRGYEQYF. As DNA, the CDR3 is TGTGCCAGCAGCGTAGTTCCCGGGAGGGGATACGAGCAGTACTTC.

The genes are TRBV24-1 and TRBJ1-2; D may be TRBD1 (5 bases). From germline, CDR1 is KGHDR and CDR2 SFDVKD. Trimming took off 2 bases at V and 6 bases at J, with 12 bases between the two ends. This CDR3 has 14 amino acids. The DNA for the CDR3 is TGTGCCACCAGTGATTACCCAGGGAGGGATGGCTACACCTTC. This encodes CATSDYPGRDGYTF.

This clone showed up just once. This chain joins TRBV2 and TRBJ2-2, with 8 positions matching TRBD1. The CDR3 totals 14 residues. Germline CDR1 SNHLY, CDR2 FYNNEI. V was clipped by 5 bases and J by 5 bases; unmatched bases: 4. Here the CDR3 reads CASSPGQGTGELFF. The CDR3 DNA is TGTGCCAGCAGTCCCGGACAGGGTACCGGGGAGCTGTTTTTT. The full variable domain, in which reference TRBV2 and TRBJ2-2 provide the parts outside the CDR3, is EPEVTQTPSHQVTQMGQEVILRCVPISNHLYFYWYRQILGQKVEFLVSFYNNEISEKSEIFDDQFSVERPDGSNFTLKIRSTKLEDSAMYFCASSPGQGTGELFFGEGSRLTVL.

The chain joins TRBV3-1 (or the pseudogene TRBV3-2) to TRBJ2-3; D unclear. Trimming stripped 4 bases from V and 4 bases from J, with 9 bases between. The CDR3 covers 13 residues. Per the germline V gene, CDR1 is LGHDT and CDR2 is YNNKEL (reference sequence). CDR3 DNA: TGTGCCAGCAGCCTACTGGCGGCAGATACGCAGTATTTT. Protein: CASSLLAADTQYF.

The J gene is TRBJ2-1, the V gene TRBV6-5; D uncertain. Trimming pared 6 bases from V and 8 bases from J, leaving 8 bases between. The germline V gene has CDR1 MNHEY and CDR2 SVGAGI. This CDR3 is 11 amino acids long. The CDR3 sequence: CASRSVDEQFF. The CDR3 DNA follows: TGTGCCAGCAGGTCGGTGGATGAGCAGTTCTTC.

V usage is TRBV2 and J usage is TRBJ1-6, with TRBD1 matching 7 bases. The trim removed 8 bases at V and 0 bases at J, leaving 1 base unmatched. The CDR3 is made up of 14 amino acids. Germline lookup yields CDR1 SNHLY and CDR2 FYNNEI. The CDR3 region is CASGDSSYNSPLHF. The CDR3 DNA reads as TGTGCCAGCGGGGACAGCTCCTATAATTCACCCCTCCACTTT.

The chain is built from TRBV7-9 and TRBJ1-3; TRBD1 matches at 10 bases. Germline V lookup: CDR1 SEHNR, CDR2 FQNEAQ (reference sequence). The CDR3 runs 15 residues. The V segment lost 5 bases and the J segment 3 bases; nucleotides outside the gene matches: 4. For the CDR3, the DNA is TGTGCCAGCAGCACCGGGACAGGGGATGGAAACACCATATATTTT. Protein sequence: CASSTGTGDGNTIYF. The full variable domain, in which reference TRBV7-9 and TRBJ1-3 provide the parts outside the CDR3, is DTGVSQNPRHKITKRGQNVTFRCDPISEHNRLYWYRQTLGQGPEFLTYFQNEAQLEKSRLLSDRFSAERPKGSFSTLEIQRTEQGDSAMYLCASSTGTGDGNTIYFGEGSWLTVV.